Given below is one T cell receptor (beta chain) in context. Its matching antigen is unknown. This sample was taken from a study of blood T cells in healthy people across ages. Points from the study as a whole: Versus aged donors, long-lived donors had higher diversity and more naive CD4+ cells.

A second PCR of roughly 7 to 11 cycles used a sample-barcoded 5' primer and a J-beta primer mix. In TCRdb, the 5' RACE reads were re-called with MiXCR into one record per CDR3 protein. The sample lists about 720,000 distinct CDR3 sequences, about a fifth occurring once. This CDR3 is built from 13 residues. V was pared by 6 bases and J by 8 bases, with 13 bases between. Per the germline V gene, CDR1 is MDHEN and CDR2 is SYDVKM. A minimum of 7 million PBMCs was isolated per sample. This clonotype was sampled from a man between 70 and 80 years old in good health. This chain links TRBV28 with TRBJ1-4, with D tentatively TRBD1 (6 bases). Sequencing input: blood. The CDR3 spells CASRDGGPEKLFF. In nucleotides, the CDR3 is TGTGCCAGCAGGGACGGGGGCCCCGAAAAACTGTTTTTT.